The present entry profiles one T cell receptor beta chain with its context. The antigen is not known. This specimen belongs to a study of T cell clones after liver transplantation. At the level of the study: Without induction therapy, subjects received standard immunosuppression until 12-24 months post-transplant.

TCRdb's copy holds only in-frame clones and misses some; the assay was immunoSEQ multiplex PCR. The sample comprises about 75,000 clones, less than 90% of which are singletons, and 2% to 2.5% rests with the top ten. The CDR3 sequence is 13 residues long. Trimming shortened V by 0 bases and J by 7 bases, and 7 bases separated the two germline ends. Germline V gene data show CDR1 as SGHNT and CDR2 as YYREEE (reference sequence). General observations from the study: Low donor cell numbers restricted donor-reactive repertoire measurement in a couple of subjects. Migration into the graft, not deletion, may explain lost graft donor-reactive T cells.

The sample here was CD4+ T cells from blood, taken 48 months after liver transplant. The clonotype was recovered from a human patient who received a liver transplant. Some T cells may be the graft donor's. The chain employs TRBV5-4 and TRBJ2-2; no reliable D call. The chain's CDR3 is CASSLDGDGELFF. The CDR3, as DNA: TGTGCCAGCAGCTTGGATGGGGACGGGGAGCTGTTTTTT.